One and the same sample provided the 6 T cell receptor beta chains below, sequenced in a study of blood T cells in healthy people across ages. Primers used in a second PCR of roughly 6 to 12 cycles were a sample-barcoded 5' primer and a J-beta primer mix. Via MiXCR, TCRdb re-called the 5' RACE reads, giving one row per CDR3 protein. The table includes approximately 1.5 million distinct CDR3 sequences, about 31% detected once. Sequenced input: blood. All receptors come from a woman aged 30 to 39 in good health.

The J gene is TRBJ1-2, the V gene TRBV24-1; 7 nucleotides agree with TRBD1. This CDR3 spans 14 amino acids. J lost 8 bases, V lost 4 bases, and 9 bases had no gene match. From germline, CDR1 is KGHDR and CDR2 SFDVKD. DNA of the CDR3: TGTGCCACCAGTGAAAATACAGGGGTAGCGGGCTACACCTTC. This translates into CATSENTGVAGYTF.

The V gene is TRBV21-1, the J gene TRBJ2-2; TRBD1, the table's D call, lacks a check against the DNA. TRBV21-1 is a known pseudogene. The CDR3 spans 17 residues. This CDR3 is CASSNNRERSNTGELFF. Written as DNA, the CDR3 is TGTGCCAGCAGCAATAACCGGGAGCGATCGAACACCGGGGAGCTGTTTTTT.

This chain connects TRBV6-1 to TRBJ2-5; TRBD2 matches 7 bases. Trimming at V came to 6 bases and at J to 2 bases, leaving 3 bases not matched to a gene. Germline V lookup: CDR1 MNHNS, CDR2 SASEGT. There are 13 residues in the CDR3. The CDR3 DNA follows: TGTGCCAGCAGGAAAGCGGGGCAAGAGACCCAGTACTTC. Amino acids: CASRKAGQETQYF.

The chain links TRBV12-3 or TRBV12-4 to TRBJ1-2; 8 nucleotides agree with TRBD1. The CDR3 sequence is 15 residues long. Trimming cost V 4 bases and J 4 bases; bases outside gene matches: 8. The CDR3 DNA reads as TGTGCCAGCAGTTGGAGGACAGGGTTGTTCTATGGCTACACCTTC. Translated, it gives CASSWRTGLFYGYTF.

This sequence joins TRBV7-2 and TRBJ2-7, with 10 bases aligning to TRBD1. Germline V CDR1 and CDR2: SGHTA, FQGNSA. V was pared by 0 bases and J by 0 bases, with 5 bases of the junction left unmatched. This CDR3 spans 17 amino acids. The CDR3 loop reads CASSLALGQGSSYEQYF. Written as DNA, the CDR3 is TGTGCCAGCAGCTTAGCGTTGGGACAGGGGAGCTCCTACGAGCAGTACTTC.

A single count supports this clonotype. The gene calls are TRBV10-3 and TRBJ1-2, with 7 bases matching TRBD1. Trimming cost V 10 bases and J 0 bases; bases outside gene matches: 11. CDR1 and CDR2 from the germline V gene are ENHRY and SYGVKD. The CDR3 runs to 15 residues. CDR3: CASGGGGASNYGYTF. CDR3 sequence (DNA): TGTGCCAGCGGAGGAGGGGGCGCGTCTAACTATGGCTACACCTTC.